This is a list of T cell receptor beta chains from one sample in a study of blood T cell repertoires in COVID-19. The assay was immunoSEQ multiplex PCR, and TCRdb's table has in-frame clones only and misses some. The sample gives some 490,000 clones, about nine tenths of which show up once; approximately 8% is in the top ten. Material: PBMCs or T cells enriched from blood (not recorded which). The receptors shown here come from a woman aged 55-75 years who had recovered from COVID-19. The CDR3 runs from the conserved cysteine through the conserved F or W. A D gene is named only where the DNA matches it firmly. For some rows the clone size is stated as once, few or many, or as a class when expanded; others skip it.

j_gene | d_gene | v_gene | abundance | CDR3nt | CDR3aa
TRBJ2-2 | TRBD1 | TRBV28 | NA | TGTCTAACAGGGGGCTTCACCGGGGAGCTGTTTTTT | CLTGGFTGELFF
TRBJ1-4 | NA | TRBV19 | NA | TGTGCCAGTAATGAGGGCGGGGTTGGGAATGAAAAACTGTTTTTT | CASNEGGVGNEKLFF
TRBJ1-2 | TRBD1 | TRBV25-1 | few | TGTGCCAGCAGTGAAAACCAGACAGGGGTAGACGACTATGGCTACACCTTC | CASSENQTGVDDYGYTF
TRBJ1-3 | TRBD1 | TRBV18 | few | TGTGCCAGCTCACGGACGGACAGGCTGAGCTCTGGAAACACCATATATTTT | CASSRTDRLSSGNTIYF
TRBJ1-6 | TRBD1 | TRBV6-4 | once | TGTGCCAGCAGTGACCAAGGACAGGGCAGATCACCCCTCCACTTT | CASSDQGQGRSPLHF
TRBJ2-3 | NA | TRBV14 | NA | TGTGCCAGCAGCCTAGTGGCAGGAGGACATACGCAGTATTTT | CASSLVAGGHTQYF
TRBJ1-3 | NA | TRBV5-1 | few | TGCGCCAGCAGCCCAAACAGCAACTCTGGAAACACCATATATTTT | CASSPNSNSGNTIYF
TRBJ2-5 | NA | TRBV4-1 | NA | TGCGCCAGCAGCCGGGAGCGGGTGCTAGGGAGGGAGACCCAGTACTTC | CASSRERVLGRETQYF
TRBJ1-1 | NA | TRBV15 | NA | TGTGCCACCAGTACCGGGACAATGGCTTTCTTT | CATSTGTMAFF
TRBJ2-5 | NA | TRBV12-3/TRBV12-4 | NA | TGTGCCAGCAGTTTAAAAGGGAGAGGGACCCAGTACTTC | CASSLKGRGTQYF
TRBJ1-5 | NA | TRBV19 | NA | TGTGCCAGTAGAGGGGACATCCGTCAGCCCCAGCATTTT | CASRGDIRQPQHF
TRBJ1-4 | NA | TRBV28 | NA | TGTGCCAGCAGTTTTGGGGGGGCACCAACTAATGAAAAACTGTTTTTT | CASSFGGAPTNEKLFF
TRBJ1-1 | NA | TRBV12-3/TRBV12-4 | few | TGTGCCAGCAGTTTTACAGGCTCCGCAGCTTTCTTT | CASSFTGSAAFF
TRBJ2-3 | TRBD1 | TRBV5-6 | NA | TGTGCCAGCAGCTTAACAGGGGGCGCATCAGATACGCAGTATTTT | CASSLTGGASDTQYF
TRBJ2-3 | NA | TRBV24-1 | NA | TGTGCCACCGGTGGGGCCCCCACAGATACGCAGTATTTT | CATGGAPTDTQYF
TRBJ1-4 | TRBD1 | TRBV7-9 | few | TGTGCCAGCAGCTTAAACGCAGGGGGCTATCGTGAAAAACTGTTTTTT | CASSLNAGGYREKLFF
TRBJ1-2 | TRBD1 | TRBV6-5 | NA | TGTGCCAGCATCCCTTGGGACAGGGTGGATGGCTACACCTTC | CASIPWDRVDGYTF
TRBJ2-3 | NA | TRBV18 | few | TGTGCCAGCTCACGTGATCTAGTGGATACGCAGTATTTT | CASSRDLVDTQYF
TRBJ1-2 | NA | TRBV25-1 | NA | TGTGCCAGCAGTGAAAGGGTGGGGCAGGGGTACGGCTACACCTTC | CASSERVGQGYGYTF
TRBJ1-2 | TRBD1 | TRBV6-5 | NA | TGTGCCCGGGACAGGGGGCGCTGGGTCTATGGCTACACCTTC | CARDRGRWVYGYTF
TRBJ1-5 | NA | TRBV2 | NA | TGTGCCAGCAGCCTCGGACAGTTCGGTCAGCCCCAGCATTTT | CASSLGQFGQPQHF
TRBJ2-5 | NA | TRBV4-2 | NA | TGTGCCAGCCCTAGGGCCTCTAGCGTCGGGACCCAGTACTTC | CASPRASSVGTQYF
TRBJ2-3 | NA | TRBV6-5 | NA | TGTGCCAGCGGGCGACTAGTCCCCACAGATACGCAGTATTTT | CASGRLVPTDTQYF
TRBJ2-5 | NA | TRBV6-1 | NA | TGTGCCAGCAGTGAATCAATAGCGGCGTACCAAGAGACCCAGTACTTC | CASSESIAAYQETQYF
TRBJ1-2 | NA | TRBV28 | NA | TGTGCCAGCAGTTTATCAGGGGGCTACACCTTC | CASSLSGGYTF
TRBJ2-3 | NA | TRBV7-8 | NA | TGTGCCAGCAGCTTAGCACAGGTAGTTATAGGCACAGATACGCAGTATTTT | CASSLAQVVIGTDTQYF
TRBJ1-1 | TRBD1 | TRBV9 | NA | TGTGCCAGCAGCACTAGTCCTTCGGGAGGGGGCCGGACTGAAGCTTTCTTT | CASSTSPSGGGRTEAFF
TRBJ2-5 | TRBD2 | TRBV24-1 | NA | TGTGCCACCAGTGATTCCTCCGGGACTAGCGGGGGCCGGGAGACCCAGTACTTC | CATSDSSGTSGGRETQYF
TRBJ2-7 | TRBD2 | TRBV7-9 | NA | TGTGCCAGCAGTCTGCTAGCGGGCCTGACCTACGAGCAGTACTTC | CASSLLAGLTYEQYF
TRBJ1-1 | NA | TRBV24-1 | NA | TGTGCCACCAGTAACTCAGGGAAGGAAGCTTTCTTT | CATSNSGKEAFF
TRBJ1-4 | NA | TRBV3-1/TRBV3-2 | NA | TGTGCCAGCAGCCAAGGTCGGGTGACTAATGAAAAACTGTTTTTT | CASSQGRVTNEKLFF
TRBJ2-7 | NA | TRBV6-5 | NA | TGTGCCAGCAGTTATCGCAGGGATTACGAGCAGTACTTC | CASSYRRDYEQYF
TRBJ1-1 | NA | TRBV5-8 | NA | TGTGCCAGCAGCCCCGGCCTCCCGGGGGGTTCGAACACTGAAGCTTTCTTT | CASSPGLPGGSNTEAFF
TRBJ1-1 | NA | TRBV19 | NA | TGTGCCAGTAGTATATGGGGACAGAACACTGAAGCTTTCTTT | CASSIWGQNTEAFF
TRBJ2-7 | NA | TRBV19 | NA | TGTGCCAGTAGTGTCAGGACATTCTACGAGCAGTACTTC | CASSVRTFYEQYF
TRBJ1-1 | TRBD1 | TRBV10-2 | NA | TGCGCCAGCCAGGGGGAGGTACTCGCTGAAGCTTTCTTT | CASQGEVLAEAFF
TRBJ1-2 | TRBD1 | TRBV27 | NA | TGTGCCAGCACCGGGACAGGGACTACTAGGGGCTACACCTTC | CASTGTGTTRGYTF
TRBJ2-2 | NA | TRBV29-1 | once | TGCAGCGTTGTGTGGGAGATGGTGCCCGGGGAGCTGTTTTTT | CSVVWEMVPGELFF
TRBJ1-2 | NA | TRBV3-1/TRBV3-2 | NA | TGTGCCAGCAGCCTCCGGGGATCATATGGCTACACCTTC | CASSLRGSYGYTF
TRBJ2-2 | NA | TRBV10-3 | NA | TGTGCCATCAGTGGCCAGGGGGGCCCGAACACCGGGGAGCTGTTTTTT | CAISGQGGPNTGELFF
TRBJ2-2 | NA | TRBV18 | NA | TGTGCCAGCTCACCCCAAACAGTCGCGAACACCGGGGAGCTGTTTTTT | CASSPQTVANTGELFF
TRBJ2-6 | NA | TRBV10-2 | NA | TGCGCCAGCAGCCGAGCCTCGGACACGAGCTCTGGGGCCAACGTCCTGACTTTC | CASSRASDTSSGANVLTF
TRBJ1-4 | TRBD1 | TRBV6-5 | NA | TGTGCCAGCGGGCGACAGGGGGGAGTCCATGAAAAACTGTTTTTT | CASGRQGGVHEKLFF
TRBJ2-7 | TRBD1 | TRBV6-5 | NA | TGTGCCAGCACCGCCCGACAGGGATCCTACGAGCAGTACTTC | CASTARQGSYEQYF
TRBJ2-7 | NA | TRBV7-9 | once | TGTGCCAGCAGCCCGGCTGGGGGGGCCTCCTACGAGCAGTACTTC | CASSPAGGASYEQYF
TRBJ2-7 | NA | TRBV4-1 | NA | TGCGCCAGCAGCCCGGGACAAGTAATCTACGAGCAGTACTTC | CASSPGQVIYEQYF
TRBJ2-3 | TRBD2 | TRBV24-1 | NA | TGTGCCACCAGTGTGGGGGGGAACACAGATACGCAGTATTTT | CATSVGGNTDTQYF
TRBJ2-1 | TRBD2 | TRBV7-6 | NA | TGTGCCAGCAGCTTTACCCCCCAGCGGGGCTACAAGAGCTCCTACAATGAGCAGTTCTTC | CASSFTPQRGYKSSYNEQFF
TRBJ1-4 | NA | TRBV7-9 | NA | TGTGCCAGCAGCTCCGAGGGAATTCACCGTGGAAAACTGTTTTTT | CASSSEGIHRGKLFF
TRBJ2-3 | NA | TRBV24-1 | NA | TGTGCCACCAGTGATTTGTCCGTTAGCACAGATACGCAGTATTTT | CATSDLSVSTDTQYF
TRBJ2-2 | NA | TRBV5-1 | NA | TGCGCCAGCAGTGTTCGTCTTTCGAACACCGGGGAGCTGTTTTTT | CASSVRLSNTGELFF
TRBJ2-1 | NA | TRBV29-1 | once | TGCAGCGTTGAACTTGGGGGGTTCGACTACAATGAGCAGTTCTTC | CSVELGGFDYNEQFF
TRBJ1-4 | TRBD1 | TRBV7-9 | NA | TGTGCCAGCAGCTTGGAGCCCACAGGGGGCTGTGATGAAAAACTGTTTTTT | CASSLEPTGGCDEKLFF
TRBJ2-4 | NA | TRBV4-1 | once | TGCGCCAGCAGCCAACCAACAGGGGGGGCGGCCAAAAACATTCAGTACTTC | CASSQPTGGAAKNIQYF
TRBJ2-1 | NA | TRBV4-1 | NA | TGCGCCAGCAGCCAAGGGTCAGGGCACAATGAGCAGTTCTTC | CASSQGSGHNEQFF